Each of the 8 T cell receptor beta chains below was sequenced from the same sample in a study of spatial heterogeneity in lung cancer. General study results and limits: The study found that expanded intratumoral alpha and beta TCR counts tracked tumor mutation counts.

TCRdb analysed the 5' RACE reads with MiXCR anew, one entry per CDR3 protein. Found here are under 7,000 distinct CDR3 sequences, around 15% of them singletons; the top ten hold 10% to 12%. Their target antigens are unknown. The time point here: sample taken at primary tumor resection. The source was lung tumor tissue, collected at surgery. The receptors come from a male donor with early-stage non-small cell lung cancer.

This clonotype was observed at least ten times. As an off-target read in a library built for alpha chains, this beta chain has a frequency of little significance. The chain uses TRBV10-3 and TRBJ2-3; 7 nucleotides align to TRBD2. This CDR3 is built from 16 residues. Trimming cost V 4 bases and J 2 bases; bases outside gene matches: 9. The germline V gene has CDR1 ENHRY and CDR2 SYGVKD. In DNA form, the CDR3 reads TGTGCCATCAGTGTTCGGTGGGGAGGGCCCACAGATACGCAGTATTTT. This sequence encodes CAISVRWGGPTDTQYF.

As to this clonotype: This beta chain slipped into a library made for alpha chains as a stray read, so its size is not meaningful. The chain uses TRBV12-3 or TRBV12-4 and TRBJ2-3, with TRBD2 matching 7 bases. The CDR3 is 14 amino acids. V dropped 1 base and J dropped 4; count of bases not matched to a gene: 2. The CDR3 region is CASSLGGGPDTQYF. The DNA for the CDR3 is TGTGCCAGCAGTTTAGGGGGAGGGCCAGATACGCAGTATTTT.

In its sample, this clonotype is medium-sized (0.01 to 0.1%). This beta chain lies outside the target of a library built for alpha chains; its clone size means little. The chain recombines TRBV7-2 with TRBJ1-5, with 10 bases lining up with TRBD1. After removal of 5 bases from V and 3 bases from J, the junction contained 7 bases not matched to a gene. The germline V gene has CDR1 SGHTA and CDR2 FQGNSA. The CDR3 runs 16 residues. DNA of the CDR3: TGTGCCAGCAGCCGCCCCGGGACAGGGGTCAATCAGCCCCAGCATTTT. Its translation: CASSRPGTGVNQPQHF.

The table lists this clonotype with many counts. Because the library targeted alpha chains, this beta chain is an off-target read whose size means little. The gene calls are TRBV28 and TRBJ1-1; D gene uncertain. V gave up 3 bases and J gave up 3 bases, with 14 bases separating them. This CDR3 spans 15 amino acids. Germline CDR1 reads MDHEN; CDR2 reads SYDVKM. The CDR3 sequence is CASSLERSMDTEAFF. The DNA of the CDR3 is TGTGCCAGCAGTTTGGAAAGGTCAATGGACACTGAAGCTTTCTTT.

This clonotype was recorded many times. The size of this beta chain means little, since it is a stray read in a library made for alpha chains. The CDR3 coding sequence is TGTGCCAGCAGTGATCCCGTGGACACTAGCACAGATACGCAGTATTTT. Protein sequence: CASSDPVDTSTDTQYF. This chain uses TRBV2 with TRBJ2-3; possible D gene TRBD1, 5 bases. Germline V gene data show CDR1 as SNHLY and CDR2 as FYNNEI. The CDR3 is made up of 16 amino acids. V lost 3 bases and J 0 bases, leaving 13 bases between the germline ends.

In its sample, this clonotype is medium-sized. Found in a library prepared for alpha chains, this beta chain is an off-target read, and its abundance has little meaning. The chain couples TRBV6-2 or TRBV6-3 to TRBJ1-1; D gene unclear. The ends were cut back, 2 bases at V and 1 base at J, with 5 bases in the middle. The CDR3 extends over 13 amino acids. The germline V gene encodes CDR1 MNHEY and CDR2 SVGEGT. The CDR3 region is CASSYRSNTEAFF. CDR3 bases: TGTGCCAGCAGTTACAGGTCGAACACTGAAGCTTTCTTT.

This clonotype was detected ten times or more. This beta chain is a stray sequence in a library constructed for alpha chains; its clone size is not meaningful. V and J are TRBV5-1 and TRBJ2-7, with D hard to call. With 3 bases removed from V and 3 bases from J, the gap between germline ends came to 19 bases. The CDR3 totals 16 residues. Germline CDR1 and CDR2: SGHRS and YFSETQ. CDR3 in DNA: TGCGCCAGCAGCTCTAGAGAGCCGTCCAGCCACTACGAGCAGTACTTC. It codes for CASSSREPSSHYEQYF.

This clonotype is judged medium-sized. The size of this beta chain means little, since it is a stray read in a library made for alpha chains. The chain couples TRBV20-1 to TRBJ1-5, with 8 bases matching TRBD1. V shed 5 bases, J shed 6 bases, and the junction held 9 bases outside the gene matches. The CDR3 totals 14 residues. Germline loops: CDR1 DFQATT, CDR2 SNEGSKA (reference sequence). CDR3 sequence: CSAVTGVGGQPQHF. CDR3 nucleotide sequence: TGCAGTGCTGTGACAGGGGTGGGTGGTCAGCCCCAGCATTTT.